A selection of T cell receptor beta chains follows, all from one sample in a study of T-cell reconstitution after alpha-beta-depleted transplantation in children. TCRdb redid the calling of the PCR reads with MiXCR, one entry per CDR3 protein. The table has some 440,000 distinct CDR3 sequences, 15% to 20% seen once. Sequences were derived from PBMCs, mostly from graft donor cells, sampled 360 days after TCRalphabeta/CD19-depleted stem cell transplant. These receptors all stem from a boy in the first two years of life who had a stem cell transplant for Wiskott-Aldrich syndrome, so the T cells may come from the graft donor. CDR3s include the opening cysteine and the closing phenylalanine or tryptophan. D genes are given only for firm matches. Only part of the rows carry a size: once, few, many, or a class if the clone is expanded.

d_call clone_size j_call v_call cdr3_aa cdr3_nt
- few TRBJ2-5 TRBV2 CASSPWDSQETQYF TGTGCCAGCAGTCCCTGGGACTCTCAAGAGACCCAGTACTTC
- few TRBJ1-6 TRBV27 CASSYLHSPLHF TGTGCCAGCAGTTATTTGCATTCACCCCTCCACTTT
TRBD1 - TRBJ2-7 TRBV10-3 CASTGTGGIEQYF TGTGCCTCAACCGGGACAGGGGGAATCGAGCAGTACTTC
- - TRBJ1-1 TRBV11-2 CASSSTSLTAFF TGTGCCAGCAGTTCGACGAGTCTAACAGCTTTCTTT
- few TRBJ2-3 TRBV7-9 CASKNGVGTDTQYF TGTGCCAGCAAAAATGGGGTGGGGACAGATACGCAGTATTTT
TRBD2 - TRBJ2-7 TRBV6-5 CASISGGEPGYF TGTGCCAGCATTTCCGGGGGGGAACCCGGTTACTTC
TRBD1 - TRBJ2-5 TRBV29-1 CSVERQGGHQETQYF TGCAGCGTAGAGAGACAGGGGGGTCATCAAGAGACCCAGTACTTC
TRBD1 - TRBJ1-4 TRBV20-1 CSASRGPNEKLFF TGCAGTGCTAGCAGGGGGCCTAATGAAAAACTGTTTTTT
- - TRBJ2-7 TRBV5-1 CASSLGRQGNEQYF TGCGCCAGCAGCTTGGGGCGGCAGGGCAACGAGCAGTACTTC
- - TRBJ2-7 TRBV7-2 CASSLPGAALYEQYF TGTGCCAGCAGCTTACCCGGGGCGGCCCTCTACGAGCAGTACTTC
- - TRBJ1-1 TRBV4-1 CASSQVRGGTEAFF TGCGCCAGCAGCCAAGTCAGGGGAGGTACTGAAGCTTTCTTT
- - TRBJ2-5 TRBV4-3 CASSQTRLETQYF TGCGCCAGCAGCCAGACTAGATTGGAGACCCAGTACTTC
TRBD2 - TRBJ2-1 TRBV6-5 CASSYRLAGENEQFF TGTGCCAGCAGTTACCGACTAGCGGGAGAGAATGAGCAGTTCTTC
TRBD2 few TRBJ2-1 TRBV19 CASSIGAGGAYNEQFF TGTGCCAGTAGTATCGGTGCGGGAGGGGCCTACAATGAGCAGTTCTTC
- few TRBJ2-1 TRBV5-6 CASVEGTYNEQFF TGTGCCAGCGTGGAGGGAACTTACAATGAGCAGTTCTTC
- many TRBJ1-1 TRBV28 CASRPGQNTEAFF TGTGCCAGCAGGCCGGGACAGAACACTGAAGCTTTCTTT
- - TRBJ1-6 TRBV7-9 CASSLATAGHQNSPLHF TGTGCCAGCAGCTTAGCTACCGCGGGGCATCAGAATTCACCCCTCCACTTT
- few TRBJ2-1 TRBV5-1 CASSFNRGHNEQFF TGCGCCAGCAGCTTTAACCGGGGACACAATGAGCAGTTCTTC
TRBD2 many TRBJ2-1 TRBV7-9 CASSLLPRGGLEQFF TGTGCCAGCAGCTTATTGCCTCGGGGGGGATTGGAGCAGTTCTTC
- few TRBJ2-7 TRBV10-3 CAIGRTEYEQYF TGTGCCATCGGAAGGACTGAGTACGAGCAGTACTTC
TRBD2 few TRBJ2-7 TRBV12-3/TRBV12-4 CASSRNRLATYEQYF TGTGCCAGCAGTCGGAATAGACTAGCAACCTACGAGCAGTACTTC
- few TRBJ1-1 TRBV5-1 CASSLDRQNTEAFF TGCGCCAGCAGCTTGGACAGGCAGAACACTGAAGCTTTCTTT
- few TRBJ2-2 TRBV20-1 CSARRGWTGELFF TGCAGTGCTAGGAGAGGCTGGACCGGGGAGCTGTTTTTT
- - TRBJ2-2 TRBV5-1 CASSFGRADTGELFF TGCGCCAGCAGCTTCGGGAGAGCAGACACCGGGGAGCTGTTTTTT
- few TRBJ2-1 TRBV19 CASSRRGYEQFF TGTGCCAGTAGTAGACGGGGCTATGAGCAGTTCTTC
- - TRBJ1-5 TRBV6-5 CASSYRRGGLNQPQHF TGTGCCAGCAGTTACCGCCGGGGGGGGCTAAATCAGCCCCAGCATTTT
TRBD2 few TRBJ2-7 TRBV28 CASSFTLGLAGGSYEQYF TGTGCCAGCAGTTTTACCCTGGGACTAGCGGGGGGGTCCTACGAGCAGTACTTC
- - TRBJ1-5 TRBV7-9 CASSPPLALGANQPQHF TGTGCCAGCAGCCCCCCCCTCGCCTTGGGAGCCAATCAGCCCCAGCATTTT